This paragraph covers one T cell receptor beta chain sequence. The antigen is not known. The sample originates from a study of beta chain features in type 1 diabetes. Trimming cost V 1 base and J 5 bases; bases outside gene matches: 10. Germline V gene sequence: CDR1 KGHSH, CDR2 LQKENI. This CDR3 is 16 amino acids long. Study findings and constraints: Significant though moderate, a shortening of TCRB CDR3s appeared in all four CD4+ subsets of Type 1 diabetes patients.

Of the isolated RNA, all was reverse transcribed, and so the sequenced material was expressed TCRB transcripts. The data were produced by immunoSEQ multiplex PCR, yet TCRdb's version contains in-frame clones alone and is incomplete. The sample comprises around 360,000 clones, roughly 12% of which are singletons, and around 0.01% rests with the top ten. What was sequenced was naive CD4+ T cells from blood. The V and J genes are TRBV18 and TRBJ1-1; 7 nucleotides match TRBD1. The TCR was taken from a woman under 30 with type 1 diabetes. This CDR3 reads CASSPRTTGLRTEAFF. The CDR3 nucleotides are TGTGCCAGCTCACCACGAACGACAGGGTTACGGACTGAAGCTTTCTTT.